This T cell receptor (beta chain) was recovered during a study of spatial heterogeneity in lung cancer. Across the whole study: Fewer alpha-chain than beta-chain sequences were consistently detected. Tumor-region counts of TCR transcripts tracked strongly with a T cell module score from matched bulk RNA-seq.

Unique molecular identifiers, one per molecule, were present on every TCR cDNA molecule. One entry per CDR3 protein, called by TCRdb with MiXCR from the 5' RACE reads. Among about 20,000 distinct CDR3 sequences listed, 5.8% were seen once. Study results and caveats: Tumoral mutation counts were tracked by counts of expanded intratumoral alpha and beta TCRs.

Time point denoted: sample taken at primary tumor resection. The input material, whole RNA from tumor, nontumor lung or frozen PBMC, was sequenced unsorted. About this clonotype itself: Its target is unknown. With the library built for alpha chains, this beta chain is off target and its frequency is not meaningful.

The TCR originated in a female donor with early-stage non-small cell lung cancer. This material consisted of lung tumor tissue, taken at surgery.

CDR3 coding DNA: TGTGCCAGCAGTATAGGGGGATTCAATCAGCCCCAGCATTTT. Its translation: CASSIGGFNQPQHF. This rearrangement joins TRBV12-3 or TRBV12-4 to TRBJ1-5; D possibly corresponds to TRBD1 (6 bases). This CDR3 has 14 amino acids. Trimming left V 5 bases short and J 3 bases short, with 11 bases between.